One and the same sample provided the 2 T cell receptor beta chains below, sequenced in a study of Ad26.COV2.S vaccination and SARS-CoV-2 variants. Sequencing was performed with immunoSEQ multiplex PCR; in TCRdb, only in-frame clones are kept and a portion is missing. This table has about 350,000 clones, about 87% appearing once. Noted treatment: roughly 18 received Ad26.COV2.S at low or high dose, single or two shots; several received placebo; per-sample allocation not given. Sampling was done on day 63 after the first vaccine or placebo injection. The input for sequencing was peripheral blood, taken in a trial of Ad26.COV2.S vaccine versus placebo. The source is a person between 18 and 59 years old who received the Ad26.COV2.S COVID-19 vaccine or a placebo.

V gene TRBV25-1 combines with J gene TRBJ1-5; D is uncertain. V lost 1 base and J 6 bases, leaving 10 bases between the germline ends. The CDR3 has 14 residues. CDR1 is MGHDK and CDR2 is SYGVNS in the germline V gene. CDR3 amino acids: CASSEFSGSQPQHF. The DNA of the CDR3 is TGTGCCAGCAGTGAATTTAGTGGATCTCAGCCCCAGCATTTT.

V is TRBV7-9 and J is TRBJ2-2, with a weak D call TRBD1 (6 bases). CDR3 length equals 14 residues. Trimming took off 6 bases at V and 5 bases at J, with 13 bases between the two ends. Germline V CDR1 and CDR2: SEHNR, FQNEAQ (reference sequence). The CDR3 nucleotides are TGTGCCAGCAGAGTAGGGGGAGAAACCGGGGAGCTGTTTTTT. It translates to CASRVGGETGELFF.